The 5 T cell receptor beta chains in this list originate from one sample, sequenced in a study of T cells in Graves' hyperthyroidism and ophthalmopathy. RNA transcripts provided the source from which TCR beta CDR3 regions were amplified. First-round RT-PCR targeting the TCR CDR3 was performed with the HTBI primer set. TCRdb ran MiXCR on the multiplex PCR reads and lists one entry per CDR3 protein. The sample has roughly 150,000 distinct CDR3 sequences, about 9.4% seen once. Sequenced material: blood. All receptors come from a woman aged 18-29 years with Graves' hyperthyroidism that later progressed to Graves' ophthalmopathy.

This clonotype came up many times. The V call is TRBV25-1, the J call TRBJ1-2, with 10 positions matching TRBD1. CDR1 MGHDK and CDR2 SYGVNS come from the germline V gene. This CDR3 is 17 amino acids long. J lost 4 bases, V lost 2 bases, and 10 bases had no gene match. CDR3 in amino acids: CASSERQGARPPYGYTF. In nucleotides, the CDR3 is TGTGCCAGCAGTGAAAGACAGGGGGCGCGACCCCCCTATGGCTACACCTTC.

This clonotype was seen ten or more times. The rearrangement joins TRBV28 to TRBJ1-4; TRBD1 matches 8 bases. CDR1 MDHEN and CDR2 SYDVKM come from the germline V gene. The CDR3 is made up of 15 amino acids. The junction had 6 bases not matched to a gene; V was cut back by 6 bases and J by 3 bases. CDR3 nucleotides: TGTGCCAGCAGGGACCCGACAGGGGCTAATGAAAAACTGTTTTTT. It encodes CASRDPTGANEKLFF.

The rearrangement joins TRBV24-1 to TRBJ1-5; possible D gene TRBD1, 6 bases. Germline V gene lookup returns CDR1 KGHDR and CDR2 SFDVKD. With 8 bases removed from V and 0 bases from J, the gap between germline ends came to 10 bases. The CDR3 loop spans 14 amino acids. This chain's CDR3 is CATIEGDSNQPQHF. The CDR3 DNA is TGTGCCACCATCGAGGGGGATAGCAATCAGCCCCAGCATTTT.

This clonotype was detected many times. The genes are TRBV9 and TRBJ1-1, with a possible D match to TRBD1 (5 bases). The CDR3 runs 16 residues. The germline CDR1 and CDR2 sequences are SGDLS and YYNGEE. Trimming cost V 0 bases and J 0 bases, with 12 bases left between them. The chain's CDR3 is CASSVDPGQVNTEAFF. In DNA form, the CDR3 reads TGTGCCAGCAGCGTAGATCCCGGACAAGTGAACACTGAAGCTTTCTTT. Supplemented by reference TRBV9 and TRBJ1-1, the full variable domain reads DSGVTQTPKHLITATGQRVTLRCSPRSGDLSVYWYQQSLDQGLQFLIQYYNGEERAKGNILERFSAQQFPDLHSELNLSSLELGDSALYFCASSVDPGQVNTEAFFGQGTRLTVV.

This clonotype has at least ten counts. The chain combines TRBV7-2 with TRBJ2-1; TRBD2 aligns across 8 bases. Per germline, CDR1 SGHTA and CDR2 FQGNSA. This CDR3 has 13 residues. Trimming cost V 8 bases and J 7 bases; bases outside gene matches: 7. CDR3 nucleotide sequence: TGTGCCAGCCACCGGGGGGGCGGTAATGAGCAGTTCTTC. This sequence encodes CASHRGGGNEQFF.